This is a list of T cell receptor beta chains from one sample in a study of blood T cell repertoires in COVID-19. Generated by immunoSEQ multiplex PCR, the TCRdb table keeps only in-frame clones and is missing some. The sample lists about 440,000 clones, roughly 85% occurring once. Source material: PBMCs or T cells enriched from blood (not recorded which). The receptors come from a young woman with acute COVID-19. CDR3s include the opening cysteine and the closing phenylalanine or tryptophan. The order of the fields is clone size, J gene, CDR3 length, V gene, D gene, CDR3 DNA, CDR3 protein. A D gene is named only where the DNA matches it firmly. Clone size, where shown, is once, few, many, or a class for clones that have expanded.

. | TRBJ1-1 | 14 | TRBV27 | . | TGTGCCAGCAGTTACGGACACCTGAACACTGAAGCTTTCTTT | CASSYGHLNTEAFF
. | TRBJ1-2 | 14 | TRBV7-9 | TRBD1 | TGTGCCAGCAGCTCTTGGACAGGGCCAGGGGGCTACACCTTC | CASSSWTGPGGYTF
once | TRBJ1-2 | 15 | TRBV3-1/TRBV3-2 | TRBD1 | TGTGCCAGCAGCCACTTGGACAGGGTCGGCTATGGCTACACCTTC | CASSHLDRVGYGYTF
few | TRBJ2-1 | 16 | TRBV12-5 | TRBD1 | TGTGCTAGTGGTCAAACTCCCGGGACAGGGAGGAATGAGCAGTTCTTC | CASGQTPGTGRNEQFF
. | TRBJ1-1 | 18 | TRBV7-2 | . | TGTGCCAGCAGCACGGACTTCATGGAGGGGACGATGGACACTGAAGCTTTCTTT | CASSTDFMEGTMDTEAFF
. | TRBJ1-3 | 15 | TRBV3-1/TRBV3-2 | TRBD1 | TGTGCCAGCAGCGAAACAGGGGACTCTGGAAACACCATATATTTT | CASSETGDSGNTIYF
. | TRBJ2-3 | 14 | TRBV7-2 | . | TGTGCCAGCAGCACGGGGACTGGCACAGATACGCAGTATTTT | CASSTGTGTDTQYF
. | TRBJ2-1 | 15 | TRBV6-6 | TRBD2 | TGTGCCAGCAGCTCCGCTAGCGGGAGCTACAATGAGCAGTTCTTC | CASSSASGSYNEQFF
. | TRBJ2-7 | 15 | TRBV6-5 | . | TGTGCCAGCAGGACCTCGGGGGATACGGTACACGAGCAGTACTTC | CASRTSGDTVHEQYF
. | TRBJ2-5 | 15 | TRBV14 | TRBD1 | TGTGCCAGCAGCCAAGGGACAGGTTTGGTGAAGACCCAGTACTTC | CASSQGTGLVKTQYF
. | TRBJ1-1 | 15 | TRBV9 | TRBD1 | TGTGCCAGCAGCGGACAGGGATTAGGAAACACTGAAGCTTTCTTT | CASSGQGLGNTEAFF
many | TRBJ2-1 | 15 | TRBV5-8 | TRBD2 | TGTGCCAGCAGCACGGGACTAGCGGGAGTGAATGAGCAGTTCTTC | CASSTGLAGVNEQFF
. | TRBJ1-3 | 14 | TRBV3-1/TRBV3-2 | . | TGTGCCAGCAGCCAAGTGGGCGCTGGAAACACCATATATTTT | CASSQVGAGNTIYF
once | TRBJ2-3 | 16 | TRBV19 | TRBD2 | TGTGCCAGTTCCTGGGGGACTAGCTTCCCGGCAGATACGCAGTATTTT | CASSWGTSFPADTQYF
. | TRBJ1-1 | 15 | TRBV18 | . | TGTGCCAGCTCACCGGGGAGGGTAGTGAACACTGAAGCTTTCTTT | CASSPGRVVNTEAFF
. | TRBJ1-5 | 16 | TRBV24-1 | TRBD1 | TGTGCCACCAGCCCATCGGGACAGGGGATGAATCAGCCCCAGCATTTT | CATSPSGQGMNQPQHF
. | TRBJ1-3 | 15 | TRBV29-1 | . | TGCAGCGTTGATATGACGGGGGACTCTGGAAACACCATATATTTT | CSVDMTGDSGNTIYF
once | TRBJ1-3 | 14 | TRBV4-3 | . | TGCGCCAGCAGCCAGACAGTATCTGGAAACACCATATATTTT | CASSQTVSGNTIYF
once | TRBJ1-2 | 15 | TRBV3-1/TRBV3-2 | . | TGTGCCAGCAGCCCGTTCCCCCGGGGAAAAGGTGGCTACACCTTC | CASSPFPRGKGGYTF
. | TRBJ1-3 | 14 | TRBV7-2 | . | TGTGCCAGCAGCTTGAGCTTCTCTGGAAACACCATATATTTT | CASSLSFSGNTIYF
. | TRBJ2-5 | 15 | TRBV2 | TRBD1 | TGTGCCAGCAGTGAACCTGGGACAGCACAAGAGACCCAGTACTTC | CASSEPGTAQETQYF
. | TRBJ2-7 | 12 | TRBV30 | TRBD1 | TGTGCCTGGACCGTGACAGGGCTCGAGCAGTACTTC | CAWTVTGLEQYF
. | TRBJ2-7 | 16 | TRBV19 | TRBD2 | TGTGCCAGTACAGGCCTCACGAGCGGGAACTCCTACGAGCAGTACTTC | CASTGLTSGNSYEQYF
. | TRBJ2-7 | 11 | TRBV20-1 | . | TGCAGTGCTAGAGACTTCTACGAGCAGTACTTC | CSARDFYEQYF
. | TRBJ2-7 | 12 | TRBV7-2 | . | TGTGCCAGCAGCTTACAGGGCGCCGAGCAGTACTTC | CASSLQGAEQYF
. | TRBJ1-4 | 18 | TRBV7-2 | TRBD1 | TGTGCCAGCAGCTTAACGGAGCCGCGTGACAGGGCGGGTGAAAAACTGTTTTTT | CASSLTEPRDRAGEKLFF
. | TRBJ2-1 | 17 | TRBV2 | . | TGTGCCAGCATCTTACAGGTTTTAACTAACTCCTACAATGAGCAGTTCTTC | CASILQVLTNSYNEQFF
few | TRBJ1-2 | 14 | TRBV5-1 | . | TGCGCCAGCAGCTTGGACATTGCTAACTATGGCTACACCTTC | CASSLDIANYGYTF
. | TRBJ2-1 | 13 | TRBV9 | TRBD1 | TGTGCCAGCAGCGTGGACAGGGTGAATGAGCAGTTCTTC | CASSVDRVNEQFF
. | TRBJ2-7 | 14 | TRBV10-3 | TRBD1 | TGTGCCACGAACCGGGACAGGGGTCCATACGAGCAGTACTTC | CATNRDRGPYEQYF
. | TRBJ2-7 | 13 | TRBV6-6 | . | TGTGCCAGCACCCGAACAGGCCCCTACGAGCAGTACTTC | CASTRTGPYEQYF
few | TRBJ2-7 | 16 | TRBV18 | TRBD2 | TGTGCCAGCTCACCACGGTTGACGGGAGGGCCCTCCGAGCAGTACTTC | CASSPRLTGGPSEQYF
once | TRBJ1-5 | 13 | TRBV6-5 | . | TGTGCCAGCACCCGGGGAGGCAATCAGCCCCAGCATTTT | CASTRGGNQPQHF
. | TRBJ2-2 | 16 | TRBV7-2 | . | TGTGCCAGCAGCTCCGACCTAGCCCCCGCAGGCGGGGAGCTGTTTTTT | CASSSDLAPAGGELFF
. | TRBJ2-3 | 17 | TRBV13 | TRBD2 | TGTGCCAGCAGCTTAGGCCGACTAGCGGGAGTCCCCGATACGCAGTATTTT | CASSLGRLAGVPDTQYF
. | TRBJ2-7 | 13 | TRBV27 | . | TGTGCCAGCAGTTTATCGGGAGTCTACGAGCAGTACTTC | CASSLSGVYEQYF
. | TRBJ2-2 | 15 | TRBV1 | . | TGCACCAGCAGCTCAGGACTAGCGGAACACCGGGAGCTGTTTTTT | CTSSSGLAEHRELFF
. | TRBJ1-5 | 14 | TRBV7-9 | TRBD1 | TGTGCCAGCAGCACAGGACAGGGTAAGCAGCCCCAGCATTTT | CASSTGQGKQPQHF
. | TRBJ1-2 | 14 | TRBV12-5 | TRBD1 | TGTGCTAGTGGTCCGGGACAGGGGGCCGGTGGCTACACCTTC | CASGPGQGAGGYTF
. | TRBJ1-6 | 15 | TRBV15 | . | TGTGCCACCAGCAGAGATTACTCCTATAATTCACCCCTCCACTTT | CATSRDYSYNSPLHF
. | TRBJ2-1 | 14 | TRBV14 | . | TGTGCCAGCAGCCACTTAATCTCCCACAATGAGCAGTTCTTC | CASSHLISHNEQFF
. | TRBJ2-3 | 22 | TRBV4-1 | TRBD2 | TGCGCCAGCAGCCAAGAGGCTCTGGGACTAGCGGGATCTTGGGGGGGCACAGATACGCAGTATTTT | CASSQEALGLAGSWGGTDTQYF
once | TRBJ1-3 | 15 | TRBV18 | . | TGTGCCAGCTCAGAGACAGCTTCCTCTGGAAACACCATATATTTT | CASSETASSGNTIYF
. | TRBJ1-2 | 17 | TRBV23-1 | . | TGCGCCAGCAGTCCCCTCAGGAGGACGAAGAGGGCCTATGGCTACACCTTC | CASSPLRRTKRAYGYTF
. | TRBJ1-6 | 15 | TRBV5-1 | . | TGCGCCAGCAGCTTAGAGGGCCTAAATAATTCACCCCTCCACTTT | CASSLEGLNNSPLHF
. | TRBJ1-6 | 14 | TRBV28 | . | TGTGCCGGGAAAGGGGGAGCTTATAATTCACCCCTCCACTTT | CAGKGGAYNSPLHF
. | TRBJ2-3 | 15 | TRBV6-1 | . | TGTGCCAGCAGTGAAGAAGGACTTTACACAGATACGCAGTATTTT | CASSEEGLYTDTQYF
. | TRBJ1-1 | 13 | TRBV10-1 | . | TGCGCCAGCACGGCAGGGCCGAACACTGAAGCTTTCTTT | CASTAGPNTEAFF
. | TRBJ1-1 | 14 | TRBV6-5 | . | TGTGCCAGCAGCCAGCGGGGGCGGGGCACTGAAGCTTTCTTT | CASSQRGRGTEAFF
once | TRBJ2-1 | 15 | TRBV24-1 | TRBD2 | TGTGCCACCAGCCCAGCGGGAGGCTCCTACAATGAGCAGTTCTTC | CATSPAGGSYNEQFF
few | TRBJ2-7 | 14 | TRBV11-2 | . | TGTGCCAGCAGCTTATCGCGGGGATCGAACGAGCAGTACTTC | CASSLSRGSNEQYF
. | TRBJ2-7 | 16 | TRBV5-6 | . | TGTGCCAGCAGCTTGGAGGCGGCTATCTCGATCTACGAGCAGTACTTC | CASSLEAAISIYEQYF
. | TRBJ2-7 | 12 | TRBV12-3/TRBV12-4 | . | TGTGCCAGCAACCTACAGGGCTACGAGCAGTACTTC | CASNLQGYEQYF
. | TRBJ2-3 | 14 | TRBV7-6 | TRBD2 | TGTGCCAGCAGCTTCGGCGGGAGAACAGATACGCAGTATTTT | CASSFGGRTDTQYF
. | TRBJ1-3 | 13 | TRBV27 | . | TGTGCCAGCAGCCAGGGTTCAGGAAACACCATATATTTT | CASSQGSGNTIYF
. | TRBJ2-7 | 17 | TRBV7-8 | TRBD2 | TGTGCCAGCAGCTTAGCTCTAGGAACTAGCGGCTCCTACGAGCAGTACTTC | CASSLALGTSGSYEQYF
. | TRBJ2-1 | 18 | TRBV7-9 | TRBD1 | TGTGCCAGCAGGGTTAACCCCGTAGGGACAGGATCCCACAATGAGCAGTTCTTC | CASRVNPVGTGSHNEQFF